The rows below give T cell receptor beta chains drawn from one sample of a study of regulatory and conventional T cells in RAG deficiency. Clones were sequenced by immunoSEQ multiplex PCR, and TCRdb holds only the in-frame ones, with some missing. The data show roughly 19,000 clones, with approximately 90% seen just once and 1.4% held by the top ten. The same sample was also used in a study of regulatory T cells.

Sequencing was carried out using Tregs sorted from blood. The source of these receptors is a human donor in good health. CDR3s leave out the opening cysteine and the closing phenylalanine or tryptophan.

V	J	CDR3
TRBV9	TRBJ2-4	ASSPGLARGLNIQY
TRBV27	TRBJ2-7	ASSPMAGLHYEQY
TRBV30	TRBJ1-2	AWSIDRVGSGYT
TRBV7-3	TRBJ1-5	ASSLDSNQPQH
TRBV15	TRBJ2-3	ATSRAFLGTDTQY
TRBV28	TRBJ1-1	ASSRQGTGAEAF
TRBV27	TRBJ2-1	ASRVLSSGFNEQF
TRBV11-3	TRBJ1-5	ASSLRRQHSNQPQH
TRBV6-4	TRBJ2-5	ASSDRWTQY
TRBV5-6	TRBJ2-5	ASSFPAGVGETQY
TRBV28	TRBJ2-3	ASSLAASTDTQY
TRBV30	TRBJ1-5	AWSVREHQPQH
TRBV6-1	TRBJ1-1	ASSSYVRVGTEAF
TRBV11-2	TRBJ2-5	ASSPTDEARETQY
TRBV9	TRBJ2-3	ASSEAAGGTDTQY
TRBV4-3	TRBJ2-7	ASSPLGRTYEQY
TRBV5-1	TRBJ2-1	ASSSAGNEQF
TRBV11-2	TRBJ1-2	ASSLPHRQEIYGYT
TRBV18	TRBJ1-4	ASSPPAMGGTNEKLF
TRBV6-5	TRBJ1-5	ASRGDIRQH
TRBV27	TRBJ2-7	ASRTSGGVDEQY
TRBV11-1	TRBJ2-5	ASSSTTVYQETQY
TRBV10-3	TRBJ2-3	AISAGQGLSGTDTQY
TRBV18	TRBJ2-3	ASSPPGGGTDTQY
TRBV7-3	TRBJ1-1	ASSLTGLTEAF
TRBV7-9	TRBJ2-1	ASSWETGTSYNEQF
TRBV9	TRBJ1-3	ASSAGDGGNTIY
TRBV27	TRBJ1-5	ASSPGTGNQPQH
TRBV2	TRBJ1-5	ASSVDQNQPQH
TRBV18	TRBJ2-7	ASSDRNLAGGDPYEQY
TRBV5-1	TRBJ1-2	ASSPVGQGGWGYT
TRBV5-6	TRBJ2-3	ASDRDREKDTQY
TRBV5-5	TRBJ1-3	ASSLGTGAFSGNTIY
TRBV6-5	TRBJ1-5	ASSYEPSNQPQH
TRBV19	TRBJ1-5	ASSLLTGTGLQPQH
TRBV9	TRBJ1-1	ASSVGPDLNTEAF
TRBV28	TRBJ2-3	ASSLPLLARDTQY
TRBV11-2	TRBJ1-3	ASSFRHGTEDSGNTIY
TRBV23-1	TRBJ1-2	ASSHGTGGIGYGYT
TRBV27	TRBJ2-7	ASRQAGTGFYEQY
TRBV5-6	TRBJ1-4	ASSGGQANEKLF
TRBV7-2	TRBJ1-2	ASRLDRRSHGYT
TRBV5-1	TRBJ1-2	ASSPTWTGDNGYT
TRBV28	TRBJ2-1	ASRAYRGRGGNEQF
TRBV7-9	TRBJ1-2	ASSRTDRGVYGYT
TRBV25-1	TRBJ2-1	ASSAESSYNEQF
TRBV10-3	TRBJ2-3	AISDSPPGVAGQRDTQY
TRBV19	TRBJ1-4	ASSIIGTVEELF
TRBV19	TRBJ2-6	ATRTQGGISGANVLT